The text below deals with one T cell receptor beta chain. The record originates from a study of cytomegalovirus exposure and HLA in healthy donors. The primer mix had 60 Vbeta and 13 Jbeta primers. Source study methods: In a later analysis, roughly 10 million of 83 million or so unique beta chains occurred in at least two donors. Libraries were prepared by immunoSEQ multiplex PCR; TCRdb keeps only in-frame clonotypes and omits some of them. V and J calls and clone size are those listed in that table; D and trimming were worked out from the DNA. Counted here are 100,000 to 150,000 clones, around 78% occurring once; the ten biggest clones make up roughly 1.8%. Germline values: CDR1 KGHSH, CDR2 LQKENI. CDR3 length: 16 amino acids. Deletions cut 1 base from V and 1 base from J, with 11 bases between.

The receptor comes from a woman in her 40s in good health and CMV-seronegative. The chain couples TRBV18 to TRBJ2-1; TRBD2 is a possible D gene (6 bases). Sequencing input: PBMCs. CDR3 sequence reads: CASSPLRESSYNEQFF. CDR3 nucleotide sequence: TGTGCCAGCTCACCACTACGGGAGAGTTCCTACAATGAGCAGTTCTTC.